The 30 T cell receptor beta chains below all came from one sample that was sequenced in a study of T cells in Graves' hyperthyroidism and ophthalmopathy (dated by TCRdb to the late 2010s). Libraries were made using multiplex PCR. The sequencer listed for this sample is Illumina HiSeq 2000. The TCR beta CDR3 regions were amplified from the RNA transcripts. For the first round of RT-PCR on the TCR CDR3, the HTBI primer set was used together with the Qiagen OneStep RT-PCR kit. TCRdb passed the public sequencing reads through fastp at Q25 and MiXCR, retaining productive beta sequences. Under each unique CDR3 protein, matching rows form one entry showing the most common genes and DNA. The sample includes about 480,000 distinct CDR3 sequences, with less than 25% observed a single time. Of the sample, 11% falls within the top ten clones. The source material was blood. Every receptor here comes from a woman in her thirties with Graves' ophthalmopathy.

This clonotype was detected ten times or more. The chain couples TRBV30 to TRBJ1-5; D is possibly TRBD1 (6 bases). V was clipped by 3 bases and J by 6 bases, with 12 bases between them. Germline CDR1 and CDR2: GTSNPN and SVGIG (reference sequence). The CDR3 length is 13 residues. This CDR3 is CAWSLRGSQPQHF. The CDR3 DNA reads as TGTGCCTGGAGCCTTAGGGGGTCTCAGCCCCAGCATTTT.

The chain combines TRBV12-3 or TRBV12-4 with TRBJ1-5; the match to TRBD1 covers 11 bases. Germline trimming cut 5 bases from V and 5 bases from J; bases unmatched to any gene: 5. The CDR3 covers 15 residues. CDR3 DNA sequence: TGTGCCAGCAGTCGTGCGGGACAGGGGGATCAGCCCCAGCATTTT. Its protein is CASSRAGQGDQPQHF.

This clonotype was counted ten times or more. The chain joins TRBV6-5 to TRBJ2-7; D unclear. The CDR3 has 13 residues. Between the trimmed V and J ends, which lost 2 bases and 0 bases, there was a span of 5 bases. Germline V gene sequence: CDR1 MNHEY, CDR2 SVGAGI. DNA for the CDR3: TGTGCCAGCAGTTACACGGACTCCTACGAGCAGTACTTC. It yields the protein CASSYTDSYEQYF.

The table lists this clonotype with many counts. This chain joins TRBV25-1 and TRBJ2-2, with 10 bases lining up with TRBD2. This CDR3 is 18 amino acids long. Trimming took 5 bases from V and 1 from J; bases not matched to a gene: 10. CDR1 MGHDK and CDR2 SYGVNS come from the germline V gene. The CDR3 DNA reads as TGTGCCAGCAGTAAATCAAGCGGGGGGGCCGTGAACACCGGGGAGCTGTTTTTT. The encoded protein is CASSKSSGGAVNTGELFF. Combining the CDR3 with reference TRBV25-1 and TRBJ2-2 gives the whole variable domain EADIYQTPRYLVIGTGKKITLECSQTMGHDKMYWYQQDPGMELHLIHYSYGVNSTEKGDLSSESTVSRIRTEHFPLTLESARPSHTSQYLCASSKSSGGAVNTGELFFGEGSRLTVL.

Notes on this clonotype: A much bigger clone sits one base away, suggesting this may be a read error. V is TRBV19 and J is TRBJ2-5; TRBD2 is a possible D gene (6 bases). This CDR3 has 14 residues. CDR1 is LNHDA, CDR2 SQIVND, per germline (reference sequence). The CDR3 sequence is CVSSGGTTQETQYF. CDR3 nucleotide sequence: TGTGTCAGTAGTGGCGGGACCACTCAAGAGACCCAGTACTTC.

The rearrangement links TRBV19 to TRBJ1-5; tentative D call: TRBD1 (6 bases). CDR1 LNHDA and CDR2 SQIVND come from the germline V gene (reference sequence). V lost 0 bases and J lost 3, with 12 bases in between. There are 16 residues in the CDR3. The CDR3 reads CASSIESGALNQPQHF. CDR3 DNA: TGTGCCAGTAGTATAGAATCAGGGGCCCTCAATCAGCCCCAGCATTTT.

The V gene is TRBV7-3, the J gene TRBJ1-1; the D gene is possibly TRBD1 (5 bases). The CDR3 loop spans 14 amino acids. Between the trimmed V and J ends, which lost 6 bases and 3 bases, there was a span of 14 bases. CDR1 SGHTA and CDR2 FQGTGA come from the germline V gene. The CDR3 loop is CASRLGGQDTEAFF. In nucleotides, the CDR3 is TGTGCCAGCAGGCTTGGGGGTCAGGACACTGAAGCTTTCTTT.

This clonotype was detected ten times or more. The CDR3 sequence is CASSEVEGPKETQYF. The CDR3 coding sequence is TGTGCCAGCAGTGAAGTCGAAGGCCCAAAAGAGACCCAGTACTTC. The rearrangement joins TRBV6-1 to TRBJ2-5; D gene unclear. The CDR3 is 15 amino acids. The germline CDR1 and CDR2 sequences are MNHNS and SASEGT. Trimming took 1 base from V and 3 from J, leaving 12 bases between them.

This sequence joins TRBV14 and TRBJ2-7; 9 bases line up with TRBD2. This CDR3 is 17 amino acids long. The germline CDR1 and CDR2 sequences are SGHDN and FVKESK. The junction had 8 bases not matched to a gene; V was cut back by 0 bases and J by 2 bases. CDR3 in amino acids: CASSQDRLAGFTYEQYF. The CDR3 DNA reads TGTGCCAGCAGCCAAGATCGGCTAGCGGGATTCACCTACGAGCAGTACTTC.

This clonotype was counted ten times or more. The chain recombines TRBV19 with TRBJ1-5, with 10 bases aligning to TRBD1. Germline V gene lookup returns CDR1 LNHDA and CDR2 SQIVND (reference sequence). CDR3 size: 14 residues. Trimming at V came to 9 bases and at J to 5 bases, leaving 7 bases not matched to a gene. CDR3: CASIDRGRDQPQHF. DNA of the CDR3: TGTGCCAGCATTGACAGGGGGCGCGATCAGCCCCAGCATTTT.

This clonotype was seen ten or more times. The chain employs TRBV24-1 and TRBJ1-1; D gene uncertain. The V gene's germline CDR1 is KGHDR and CDR2 SFDVKD. The CDR3 is 19 residues long. V dropped 0 bases and J dropped 1 base, with 20 bases sitting between them. The CDR3, as DNA: TGTGCCACCAGTGATTTGCTGGGTGGGAACACGACCTCGAACACTGAAGCTTTCTTT. Protein sequence: CATSDLLGGNTTSNTEAFF.

This clonotype has at least ten counts. The chain recombines TRBV5-1 with TRBJ1-2; 10 bases map to TRBD1. In germline, CDR1 is SGHRS, CDR2 YFSETQ. This CDR3 has 16 amino acids. V lost 3 bases and J lost 2; bases outside the gene matches: 7. The CDR3 is CASSSGQGTQNYGYTF. CDR3 DNA sequence: TGCGCCAGCAGCTCGGGACAGGGGACACAAAACTATGGCTACACCTTC.

This chain links TRBV10-3 with TRBJ1-1, with TRBD1 as a possible D gene (5 bases). V was cut by 8 bases and J by 0 bases, with 10 bases left in between. Per the germline V gene, CDR1 is ENHRY and CDR2 is SYGVKD. The CDR3 sequence is 13 residues long. The CDR3 region is CAIGGALNTEAFF. CDR3 coding DNA: TGTGCCATCGGGGGAGCACTGAACACTGAAGCTTTCTTT.

The chain uses TRBV5-1 and TRBJ2-5; possibly TRBD2 for D (6 bases). Germline CDR1 reads SGHRS; CDR2 reads YFSETQ. The CDR3 has 14 residues. V lost 1 base to trimming and J lost 5 bases, with 12 bases between them. CDR3 loop: CASSLLEEGETQYF. In nucleotides, the CDR3 is TGCGCCAGCAGCTTGTTAGAGGAGGGGGAGACCCAGTACTTC.

With regard to this clonotype: Because the CDR3 is missing its conserved closing phenylalanine or tryptophan, this is likely a read error. Because the CDR3's place on the DNA is in doubt, the DNA is left out and the CDR3 is given as listed by TCRdb. V and J are TRBV3-1 and TRBJ2-5. The CDR3 has 16 amino acids, counting both end residues. Germline lookup yields CDR1 LGHDT and CDR2 YNNKEL (reference sequence). CDR3 loop: CASSQGTVTTQETQDY.

The gene calls are TRBV20-1 and TRBJ1-1; TRBD1 agrees at 8 bases. J gave up 4 bases and V 4 bases, and 5 bases lay outside the gene matches. CDR3 size: 13 residues. CDR1 and CDR2 (germline): DFQATT, SNEGSKA (reference sequence). CDR3 amino acids: CSAIQGGSTEAFF. The CDR3 DNA reads TGCAGTGCTATACAGGGGGGAAGCACTGAAGCTTTCTTT.

This chain uses TRBV28 with TRBJ2-5; the match to TRBD2 covers 11 bases. Germline V gene data show CDR1 as MDHEN and CDR2 as SYDVKM. The CDR3 spans 15 residues. V lost 6 bases, J lost 2 bases, and 5 bases stayed unmatched. Written as DNA, the CDR3 is TGTGCCAGCAGATCGACTAGCGGGGCTCAAGAGACCCAGTACTTC. This translates into CASRSTSGAQETQYF.

In this sample, this clonotype turned up many times. The J gene is TRBJ1-2, the V gene TRBV2; the D is unclear. There are 12 residues in the CDR3. With 5 bases removed from V and 4 bases from J, the gap between germline ends came to 8 bases. Germline V lookup: CDR1 SNHLY, CDR2 FYNNEI. The CDR3, as DNA: TGTGCCAGCAGTTTCGTCTCCTATGGCTACACCTTC. Translation gives CASSFVSYGYTF.

This clonotype was counted many times. The chain links TRBV7-8 to TRBJ2-5; a possible D gene is TRBD2 (6 bases). V was clipped by 1 base and J by 2 bases, with 14 bases between them. Germline CDR1 SGHVS, CDR2 FQNEAQ. The CDR3 is 16 residues long. DNA of the CDR3: TGTGCCAGCAGCTTAGGGCGGGACGGATTTCAAGAGACCCAGTACTTC. Its protein is CASSLGRDGFQETQYF.

This clonotype was counted ten times or more. The chain joins TRBV14 to TRBJ1-3; weak D call: TRBD1 (6 bases). Germline CDR1 and CDR2: SGHDN and FVKESK. V was clipped by 4 bases and J by 2 bases, with 12 bases between them. The CDR3 spans 15 residues. DNA for the CDR3: TGTGCCAGCAGCCCATCCAGGGGCGCTGGAAACACCATATATTTT. Its protein product is CASSPSRGAGNTIYF.

There are many counts of this clonotype. The chain joins TRBV4-1 to TRBJ1-5, with D possibly matching TRBD1 (5 bases). Trimming removed 4 bases at V and 2 bases at J, with 18 bases between. The CDR3 is 17 amino acids. Germline CDR1 and CDR2: MGHRA and YSYEKL. The CDR3 DNA sequence: TGCGCCAGCAGCCCCATGGCAACGGGGCTGGGCAATCAGCCCCAGCATTTT. Translating it yields CASSPMATGLGNQPQHF.

This clonotype has ten or more counts. The chain has TRBV20-1 and TRBJ2-7; a possible D gene is TRBD1 (6 bases). The CDR3 runs to 18 residues. V was pared by 2 bases and J by 0 bases, with 23 bases between. Germline lookup yields CDR1 DFQATT and CDR2 SNEGSKA (reference sequence). CDR3 sequence: CSARPGRDTLSYSYEQYF. The CDR3 coding sequence is TGCAGTGCTAGACCAGGTCGGGACACTTTATCTTACTCCTACGAGCAGTACTTC.

This clonotype turned up a few times. This rearrangement joins TRBV20-1 to TRBJ1-2; 10 nucleotides line up with TRBD1. The germline gives CDR1 DFQATT, CDR2 SNEGSKA (reference sequence). With 6 bases clipped from V and 6 bases from J, the junction kept 10 bases outside the gene matches. This CDR3 region has 14 residues. CDR3: CSAAPTGGADGYTF. Written as DNA, the CDR3 is TGCAGTGCCGCCCCGACAGGGGGCGCGGATGGCTACACCTTC.

The chain joins TRBV29-1 to TRBJ2-7, with TRBD2 identical over 8 bases. Germline CDR1 and CDR2: SQVTM and ANQGSEA. V was clipped by 0 bases and J by 2 bases; unmatched bases: 6. This CDR3 is 15 amino acids long. CDR3: CSVEEPGLVPYEQYF. Here the CDR3 DNA reads TGCAGCGTTGAAGAACCGGGACTAGTCCCCTACGAGCAGTACTTC.

This clonotype appeared a few times. The gene calls are TRBV12-3 or TRBV12-4 and TRBJ1-2; D call uncertain. CDR3 size: 13 residues. With 6 bases removed from V and 8 bases from J, the gap between germline ends came to 16 bases. The CDR3: CASRTGEMRGYTF. Here the CDR3 DNA reads TGTGCCAGCAGAACCGGAGAGATGAGGGGCTACACCTTC.

This clonotype was seen many times. The rearrangement joins TRBV6-2 or TRBV6-3 to TRBJ2-2; D possibly corresponds to TRBD1 (6 bases). The CDR3 is 17 residues long. Germline loops: CDR1 MNHEY, CDR2 SVGEGT. V gave up 6 bases and J gave up 3 bases, with 20 bases separating them. The CDR3 nucleotides read TGTGCCAGCAGGCTTCGCCAGGGGAAAGTCGACACCGGGGAGCTGTTTTTT. The encoded protein is CASRLRQGKVDTGELFF.

This clonotype was seen many times. Here the CDR3 DNA reads TGCGCCAGCAGCCCGACAGGGGGCAGTCAGCCCCAGCATTTT. It codes for CASSPTGGSQPQHF. The chain has TRBV4-1 and TRBJ1-5, with TRBD1 matching over 10 bases. This CDR3 has 14 residues. Trimming at V came to 4 bases and at J to 6 bases, leaving 3 bases not matched to a gene. From germline, CDR1 is MGHRA and CDR2 YSYEKL.

This chain connects TRBV2 to TRBJ2-7; D is possibly TRBD1 or TRBD2 (5 bases each). This CDR3 region has 14 residues. CDR1 is SNHLY, CDR2 FYNNEI, per germline. With 6 bases removed from V and 4 bases from J, the gap between germline ends came to 16 bases. DNA of the CDR3: TGTGCCAGCAGGGAGACAGAGGGTCTGTACGAGCAGTACTTC. Its translation: CASRETEGLYEQYF.

The sample holds many counts of this clonotype. This sequence joins TRBV15 and TRBJ1-2, with D hard to call. The V and J ends lost 5 bases and 7 bases respectively, with 11 bases between them. The CDR3 spans 12 residues. Per germline, CDR1 LNHNV and CDR2 YYDKDF (reference sequence). The CDR3 DNA reads as TGTGCCACCAGCGAGGGAAGCGGTGGCTACACCTTC. It translates to CATSEGSGGYTF.

At least ten counts were recorded for this clonotype. The V and J genes are TRBV12-3 or TRBV12-4 and TRBJ2-2; tentative D call: TRBD2 (6 bases). Trimming removed 7 bases from V and 5 bases from J, with 20 bases in between. CDR3 length: 16 amino acids. The CDR3 sequence: CASNRGVGLGTGELFF. For the CDR3, the DNA is TGTGCCAGCAATCGGGGAGTGGGACTCGGGACCGGGGAGCTGTTTTTT.